These 26 T cell receptor beta chains originate from one sample sequenced in a study of control samples from healthy donors and cancer patients. TCRdb's table, derived via immunoSEQ multiplex PCR, lists solely in-frame clones and lacks some. The sample has 180,000 or so clones; 75% to 95% are singletons. Sequenced input: blood. The receptors come from a woman aged 25 to 39 in good health.

The genes are TRBV4-3 and TRBJ2-7; D gene ambiguous. From germline, CDR1 is LGHNA and CDR2 YSLEER. The CDR3 loop spans 15 amino acids. Trimming removed 0 bases from V and 0 bases from J, with 9 bases in between. The CDR3 loop reads CASSQETGTSYEQYF. The CDR3 nucleotides are TGCGCCAGCAGCCAAGAGACGGGTACCTCCTACGAGCAGTACTTC.

The chain carries TRBV14 and TRBJ1-2; TRBD1 matches at 7 bases. The CDR3 consists of 13 residues. CDR1 and CDR2 from the germline V gene are SGHDN and FVKESK. The J segment lost 8 bases and the V segment lost 1 base, leaving 4 bases of the junction unmatched. The CDR3 DNA is TGTGCCAGCAGCCAAGGACAGGGATGGGGCTACACCTTC. Amino acids: CASSQGQGWGYTF.

The chain is built from TRBV29-1 and TRBJ2-5; 8 positions match TRBD1. Per the germline V gene, CDR1 is SQVTM and CDR2 is ANQGSEA. The CDR3 runs 11 residues. V gave up 6 bases and J gave up 5 bases; unmatched junction bases: 2. CDR3 region: CSVRTGETQYF. CDR3 bases: TGCAGCGTGAGGACAGGGGAGACCCAGTACTTC.

The chain joins TRBV7-9 to TRBJ1-2; TRBD1 is a possible D gene (5 bases). The V gene lost 1 base and the J gene lost 5 bases, with 11 bases spanning the gap. The CDR3 spans 14 residues. Germline assignment: CDR1 SEHNR and CDR2 FQNEAQ (reference sequence). This CDR3 is CASSLGFGGYGYTF. The CDR3 nucleotides are TGTGCCAGCAGCTTAGGATTTGGGGGGTATGGCTACACCTTC.

This sequence joins TRBV5-5 and TRBJ1-1, with D perhaps matching TRBD1 (5 bases). The length of the CDR3 is 14 residues. V gave up 1 base and J gave up 1 base, with 8 bases separating them. CDR1 is SGHKS, CDR2 YYEKEE, per germline (reference sequence). DNA of the CDR3: TGTGCCAGCAGCTTGTGGGGACCGAACACTGAAGCTTTCTTT. Its protein product is CASSLWGPNTEAFF.

J is TRBJ2-7 and V is TRBV28, with 13 bases aligning to TRBD2. Germline CDR1 MDHEN, CDR2 SYDVKM. V lost 6 bases and J lost 3; bases outside the gene matches: 2. There are 14 residues in the CDR3. The CDR3 is CASRGLAGIYEQYF. As DNA, the CDR3 is TGTGCCAGCAGGGGACTAGCGGGGATCTACGAGCAGTACTTC.

The V call is TRBV25-1, the J call TRBJ1-2, with D unresolved. Trimming removed 1 base from V and 1 base from J, with 4 bases in between. This CDR3 has 13 residues. Per germline, CDR1 MGHDK and CDR2 SYGVNS. The CDR3 protein is CASSEFGNYGYTF. CDR3 bases: TGTGCCAGCAGTGAATTTGGTAACTATGGCTACACCTTC.

The rearrangement uses TRBV7-2 and TRBJ1-6; D might be TRBD1 (6 bases). Germline V gives CDR1 SGHTA, CDR2 FQGNSA. The V end lost 4 bases, the J end lost 4 bases, and 8 bases lay between the germline ends. This CDR3 contains 14 residues. In DNA, the CDR3 is TGTGCCAGCAGCTCCGGACAGTATAATTCACCCCTCCACTTT. Translation: CASSSGQYNSPLHF.

The V call is TRBV18, the J call TRBJ1-5; 7 bases are shared with TRBD1. Trimming cost V 1 base and J 2 bases; bases outside gene matches: 2. Germline assignment: CDR1 KGHSH and CDR2 LQKENI. The CDR3 is made up of 15 amino acids. The CDR3 here is CASSPQGAGNQPQHF. For the CDR3, the DNA is TGTGCCAGCTCACCACAGGGGGCCGGCAATCAGCCCCAGCATTTT.

V gene TRBV30 combines with J gene TRBJ2-1, with D possibly being TRBD1 (5 bases). The germline V and J ends were trimmed by 1 base and 4 bases, with 11 bases remaining between them. The CDR3 length is 14 residues. Germline V gives CDR1 GTSNPN, CDR2 SVGIG (reference sequence). CDR3 amino acids: CAWSEGQLYNEQFF. CDR3 DNA sequence: TGTGCCTGGAGTGAAGGACAACTTTACAATGAGCAGTTCTTC.

The rearrangement joins TRBV7-8 to TRBJ1-1; no clear D. From germline, CDR1 is SGHVS and CDR2 FQNEAQ. The CDR3 consists of 13 residues. V was clipped by 2 bases and J by 1 base, with 5 bases between them. The CDR3 DNA follows: TGTGCCAGCAGCTTATGGCAGAACACTGAAGCTTTCTTT. Translated: CASSLWQNTEAFF.

The rearrangement uses TRBV10-3 and TRBJ1-1, with 8 bases aligning to TRBD1. V was clipped by 3 bases and J by 1 base; unmatched bases: 7. The CDR3 spans 16 residues. CDR1 ENHRY and CDR2 SYGVKD come from the germline V gene. This CDR3 is CAISELTQGANTEAFF. DNA of the CDR3: TGTGCCATCAGTGAACTTACCCAGGGGGCGAACACTGAAGCTTTCTTT.

The chain has TRBV11-2 and TRBJ1-5, with D possibly matching TRBD1 (6 bases). Trimming took off 6 bases at V and 4 bases at J, with 16 bases between the two ends. The CDR3 loop spans 15 amino acids. In germline, CDR1 is SGHAT, CDR2 FQNNGV. The CDR3 nucleotides are TGTGCCAGCAGTTTGGCAGGAACAGGGAATCAGCCCCAGCATTTT. It specifies CASSLAGTGNQPQHF.

The chain links TRBV3-1 (or the pseudogene TRBV3-2) to TRBJ2-3; TRBD2 is a possible D gene (5 bases). CDR1 is LGHDT and CDR2 is YNNKEL in the germline V gene (reference sequence). The V end was cut by 4 bases, the J end by 0 bases, with 8 bases between. CDR3 length equals 14 residues. The CDR3, as DNA: TGTGCCAGCAGCCGGACTGCTAGCACAGATACGCAGTATTTT. Translating it yields CASSRTASTDTQYF.

The chain couples TRBV6-6 to TRBJ2-7; D is perhaps TRBD2 (6 bases). The germline V and J ends were trimmed by 8 bases and 7 bases, with 15 bases remaining between them. CDR1 is MNHNY and CDR2 is SVGAGI in the germline V gene (reference sequence). The CDR3 consists of 12 residues. CDR3 protein: CASLRAGSEQYF. In DNA form, the CDR3 reads TGTGCCAGCCTTAGGGCGGGGAGTGAGCAGTACTTC.

This clone was found once. This chain joins TRBV5-1 and TRBJ1-2, with 9 bases that match TRBD1. There are 14 residues in the CDR3. Germline V gene sequence: CDR1 SGHRS, CDR2 YFSETQ. After removal of 3 bases from V and 4 bases from J, the junction contained 4 bases not matched to a gene. This CDR3 is CASSSATGGYGYTF. As DNA, the CDR3 is TGCGCCAGCAGCTCCGCGACAGGGGGCTATGGCTACACCTTC. The variable domain in full, completed from reference TRBV5-1 and TRBJ1-2, reads KAGVTQTPRYLIKTRGQQVTLSCSPISGHRSVSWYQQTPGQGLQFLFEYFSETQRNKGNFPGRFSGRQFSNSRSEMNVSTLELGDSALYLCASSSATGGYGYTFGSGTRLTVV.

This clone was detected once. This chain joins TRBV9 and TRBJ1-2, with TRBD1 matching 8 bases. The junction had 7 bases not matched to a gene; V was cut back by 4 bases and J by 8 bases. The CDR3 runs 13 residues. Germline V gene data show CDR1 as SGDLS and CDR2 as YYNGEE. The CDR3 DNA reads TGTGCCAGCAGCCCCGGACAGGGCTGGGGCTACACCTTC. It yields the protein CASSPGQGWGYTF.

This chain uses TRBV7-3 with TRBJ2-1; 8 positions agree with TRBD1. CDR1 is SGHTA, CDR2 FQGTGA, per germline. With 3 bases clipped from V and 7 bases from J, the junction kept 5 bases outside the gene matches. The CDR3 length is 14 residues. In nucleotides, the CDR3 is TGTGCCAGCAGCTTGCAGGGGGCAGGAAATGAGCAGTTCTTC. This codes for CASSLQGAGNEQFF.

V gene TRBV2 combines with J gene TRBJ1-2; the match to TRBD1 covers 10 bases. The CDR3 sequence is 15 residues long. Per germline, CDR1 SNHLY and CDR2 FYNNEI. J gave up 5 bases and V 0 bases, and 3 bases lay outside the gene matches. CDR3 region: CASSEARTGGYGYTF. In DNA, the CDR3 is TGTGCCAGCAGTGAAGCCAGGACAGGGGGTTATGGCTACACCTTC.

V usage is TRBV6-1 and J usage is TRBJ2-7; 9 bases are shared with TRBD1. The V and J ends lost 3 bases and 1 base, in that order; junction bases with no gene match: 4. CDR1 is MNHNS, CDR2 SASEGT, per germline. The CDR3 is 15 residues long. The CDR3 coding sequence is TGTGCCAGCAGTGATCTGACAGGGGGATCCTACGAGCAGTACTTC. It yields the protein CASSDLTGGSYEQYF.

This clone was seen only a few times. The V gene is TRBV6-1, the J gene TRBJ1-1; weak D call: TRBD1 (5 bases). This CDR3 region has 14 residues. Germline assignment: CDR1 MNHNS and CDR2 SASEGT. The V gene lost 3 bases and the J gene lost 1 base, with 9 bases spanning the gap. CDR3 residues: CASSDREENTEAFF. DNA for the CDR3: TGTGCCAGCAGTGACAGGGAGGAGAACACTGAAGCTTTCTTT.

The rearrangement links TRBV6-5 to TRBJ2-4; D uncertain. Germline CDR1 MNHEY, CDR2 SVGAGI. CDR3 length: 12 amino acids. V dropped 7 bases and J dropped 0 bases, with 4 bases sitting between them. The CDR3 protein is CASMVAKNIQYF. Here the CDR3 DNA reads TGTGCCAGCATGGTAGCCAAAAACATTCAGTACTTC.

This chain joins TRBV19 and TRBJ2-7, with D uncertain. This CDR3 contains 13 residues. Germline CDR1 is LNHDA and CDR2 is SQIVND (reference sequence). The ends were cut back, 3 bases at V and 2 bases at J, with 8 bases in the middle. CDR3 residues: CASSMGRTYEQYF. The CDR3 DNA reads TGTGCCAGTAGTATGGGCAGGACCTACGAGCAGTACTTC.

The gene calls are TRBV28 and TRBJ2-1, with 7 bases fitting TRBD2. The CDR3 is 15 amino acids. Germline CDR1 and CDR2: MDHEN and SYDVKM. The V segment lost 8 bases and the J segment 0 bases; nucleotides outside the gene matches: 7. CDR3: CASGDGRHSYNEQFF. The CDR3 region has the DNA TGTGCCAGCGGGGACGGGAGGCACTCCTACAATGAGCAGTTCTTC.

The V call is TRBV24-1, the J call TRBJ1-2; TRBD1 is a possible D gene (6 bases). This CDR3 comprises 16 residues. V lost 6 bases to trimming and J lost 3 bases, with 19 bases between them. Germline lookup yields CDR1 KGHDR and CDR2 SFDVKD. The CDR3 reads CATSIPPGGPDYGYTF. The CDR3 bases are TGTGCCACCAGTATCCCTCCCGGGGGGCCGGACTATGGCTACACCTTC.

This chain links TRBV30 with TRBJ2-1, with 7 nucleotides matching TRBD2. After removal of 2 bases from V and 0 bases from J, the junction contained 7 bases not matched to a gene. The CDR3 is 16 amino acids. The germline gives CDR1 GTSNPN, CDR2 SVGIG (reference sequence). CDR3 amino acids: CAWSPQLASSYNEQFF. The CDR3 DNA reads as TGTGCCTGGAGTCCCCAACTAGCGTCCTCCTACAATGAGCAGTTCTTC.